Below, 22 T cell receptor beta chains from the same sample are listed, as sequenced in a study of beta chain features in type 1 diabetes (dated by TCRdb to 2016 to 2019). Overall results and qualifications from the work: In all four CD4+ subsets, TCRB CDR3 length was moderately but significantly shorter in type 1 diabetes patients.

Receptors were amplified or captured by the immunoSEQ multiplex PCR assay. The entire amount of isolated RNA was reverse transcribed using the High Capacity cDNA Reverse Transcription Kit, so the sequenced TCRB transcripts were expressed ones. Entries here come from immuneACCESS through TCRdb and include only in-frame sequences with V and J called. Some clones fail to appear in such tables; in the studies checked, an unresolved V gene covers under half of the shortfall, and the cause of the remainder is unknown. The sample table records 150,000 to 200,000 clones; approximately 62% of these occur just once. Nearly 0.09% of the sample rests with the top ten. The antigens these receptors bind are not known. Sequencing was done on a sample of naive CD4+ T cells from blood. According to the study, the label for this sample's cell subset or site signals: true naive CD4+ T cells. These receptors all come from a man aged 25-40 years with type 1 diabetes.

The genes are TRBV27 and TRBJ2-5; 12 bases map to TRBD2. There are 15 residues in the CDR3. The V gene end was trimmed by 6 bases and the J gene end by 12 bases; junction bases not matched to a gene: 14. From germline, CDR1 is MNHEY and CDR2 SMNVEV (reference sequence). The CDR3 protein is CASRQDGLAGSTKYF. CDR3 nucleotides: TGTGCCAGCAGACAAGACGGACTAGCGGGGTCCACTAAGTACTTC.

The chain joins TRBV30 to TRBJ2-7, with a possible D match to TRBD1 (6 bases). Germline V gene sequence: CDR1 GTSNPN, CDR2 SVGIG (reference sequence). This CDR3 is 15 amino acids long. Trimming cost V 3 bases and J 4 bases, with 19 bases left between them. This chain's CDR3 is CAWSPTVGRGYEQYF. CDR3 DNA: TGTGCCTGGAGCCCGACAGTGGGCAGGGGATACGAGCAGTACTTC.

The chain has TRBV7-2 and TRBJ2-7; D tentatively fits TRBD1 or TRBD2 (6 bases each). The V and J ends lost 0 bases and 0 bases respectively, with 12 bases between them. The V gene's germline CDR1 is SGHTA and CDR2 FQGNSA. This CDR3 is 16 amino acids long. DNA for the CDR3: TGTGCCAGCAGCTTAGCGCTGGGGGGCCCCTCCTACGAGCAGTACTTC. As protein: CASSLALGGPSYEQYF.

V is TRBV29-1 and J is TRBJ1-2, with D perhaps matching TRBD1 (5 bases). The ends were cut back, 3 bases at V and 8 bases at J, with 13 bases in the middle. The CDR3 spans 12 residues. Germline CDR1 and CDR2: SQVTM and ANQGSEA. CDR3 protein: CSVDGWDGGYTF. The CDR3 coding sequence is TGCAGCGTTGATGGCTGGGACGGAGGCTACACCTTC.

The J gene is TRBJ2-3, the V gene TRBV2, with D perhaps matching TRBD1 (6 bases). The germline gives CDR1 SNHLY, CDR2 FYNNEI. CDR3 length equals 17 residues. V lost 6 bases and J lost 5, with 24 bases in between. The CDR3: CASSPSYPRGQGDTQYF. In DNA, the CDR3 is TGTGCCAGCAGCCCGTCATACCCCAGGGGTCAAGGAGATACGCAGTATTTT.

The chain employs TRBV30 and TRBJ2-5; D possibly corresponds to TRBD1 (6 bases). The CDR3 loop spans 15 amino acids. V was pared by 1 base and J by 5 bases, with 17 bases between. Germline-derived CDR1 and CDR2 are GTSNPN and SVGIG (reference sequence). The CDR3, as DNA: TGTGCCTGGAGTGACGCTAGGGGGTTTTGGGAGACCCAGTACTTC. Protein sequence: CAWSDARGFWETQYF.

The rearrangement joins TRBV7-2 to TRBJ2-7, with D possibly being TRBD1 (6 bases). Trimming stripped 6 bases from V and 2 bases from J, with 14 bases between. Germline loops: CDR1 SGHTA, CDR2 FQGNSA. The CDR3 length is 14 residues. For the CDR3, the DNA is TGTGCCAGCAGGCGGAACAGGGATACCTACGAGCAGTACTTC. Translation: CASRRNRDTYEQYF.

The rearrangement links TRBV30 to TRBJ1-4, with a weak D call TRBD1 (5 bases). Germline V gives CDR1 GTSNPN, CDR2 SVGIG (reference sequence). V lost 5 bases to trimming and J lost 8 bases, with 12 bases between them. The CDR3 covers 12 residues. CDR3 nucleotide sequence: TGTGCCTGGTTGGCGGGGCACGAAAAACTGTTTTTT. Translation: CAWLAGHEKLFF. Using reference TRBV30 and TRBJ1-4 for the parts outside the CDR3, the full variable domain is SQTIHQWPATLVQPVGSPLSLECTVEGTSNPNLYWYRQAAGRGLQLLFYSVGIGQISSEVPQNLSASRPQDRQFILSSKKLLLSDSGFYLCAWLAGHEKLFFGSGTQLSVL.

The rearrangement links TRBV9 to TRBJ2-3; TRBD2 agrees at 7 bases. Germline loops: CDR1 SGDLS, CDR2 YYNGEE. Trimming took 1 base from V and 5 from J; bases not matched to a gene: 7. The CDR3 length is 15 residues. CDR3 region: CASSVMGGRGDTQYF. CDR3 coding DNA: TGTGCCAGCAGCGTAATGGGAGGGCGGGGAGATACGCAGTATTTT.

The gene calls are TRBV6-6 and TRBJ1-1; D is unclear. Trimming removed 6 bases at V and 5 bases at J, with 1 base between. The germline V gene has CDR1 MNHNY and CDR2 SVGAGI (reference sequence). The CDR3 has 9 amino acids. Here the CDR3 DNA reads TGTGCCAGCAGAACTGAAGCTTTCTTT. As protein: CASRTEAFF.

This clone was observed a handful of times. The chain employs TRBV9 and TRBJ1-5; maybe TRBD1 (5 bases). Trimming removed 4 bases from V and 2 bases from J, with 13 bases in between. The CDR3 contains 15 residues. Germline V lookup: CDR1 SGDLS, CDR2 YYNGEE. CDR3 sequence: CASSLGQIGNQPQHF. The CDR3 DNA reads TGTGCCAGCAGCTTAGGACAAATTGGCAATCAGCCCCAGCATTTT.

This rearrangement joins TRBV15 to TRBJ1-1; TRBD1 matches at 7 bases. The V gene end was trimmed by 1 base and the J gene end by 0 bases; junction bases not matched to a gene: 8. Per germline, CDR1 LNHNV and CDR2 YYDKDF (reference sequence). The CDR3 is 17 residues long. CDR3: CATSRGVGTAMNTEAFF. In DNA form, the CDR3 reads TGTGCCACCAGCAGAGGAGTCGGGACAGCGATGAACACTGAAGCTTTCTTT.

This clone was counted only a few times. The rearrangement joins TRBV30 to TRBJ1-2; D is unresolved. V was pared by 2 bases and J by 9 bases, with 7 bases between. The germline gives CDR1 GTSNPN, CDR2 SVGIG (reference sequence). The CDR3 is 10 residues long. Written as DNA, the CDR3 is TGTGCCTGGAGTTCCTGGAGCTACACCTTC. Amino acids: CAWSSWSYTF.

The V gene is TRBV14, the J gene TRBJ2-4; possibly TRBD2 for D (6 bases). CDR1 is SGHDN, CDR2 FVKESK, per germline. The CDR3 has 13 amino acids. V lost 8 bases and J 7 bases, leaving 15 bases between the germline ends. The CDR3 reads CASRSGEVNIQYF. Written as DNA, the CDR3 is TGTGCCAGCCGCTCGGGGGAAGTCAACATTCAGTACTTC.

The J gene is TRBJ2-3, the V gene TRBV5-1; no firm D call. V was shortened by 0 bases and J by 0 bases, with 8 bases between the two germline ends. The germline CDR1 and CDR2 sequences are SGHRS and YFSETQ. CDR3 length: 15 amino acids. The CDR3 DNA sequence: TGCGCCAGCAGCTTGGCTACAGCTAGCACAGATACGCAGTATTTT. Translation: CASSLATASTDTQYF.

The V call is TRBV9, the J call TRBJ2-7; 8 bases line up with TRBD1. The CDR3 sequence is 15 residues long. V shed 0 bases, J shed 5 bases, and the junction held 7 bases outside the gene matches. Germline V gene data show CDR1 as SGDLS and CDR2 as YYNGEE. The CDR3 sequence: CASSVAQGEFHEQYF. For the CDR3, the DNA is TGTGCCAGCAGCGTAGCACAGGGGGAGTTCCACGAGCAGTACTTC.

A few counts support this clone. This chain joins TRBV29-1 and TRBJ1-2; D remains ambiguous. The V end was cut by 2 bases, the J end by 3 bases, with 16 bases between. CDR3 length equals 15 residues. Germline V gene sequence: CDR1 SQVTM, CDR2 ANQGSEA. DNA of the CDR3: TGCAGCGTTGAAACTCCGTCTCAGCGACACTATGGCTACACCTTC. Translation gives CSVETPSQRHYGYTF.

The chain uses TRBV29-1 and TRBJ2-5; TRBD2 matches 7 bases. This CDR3 has 12 residues. The V gene end was trimmed by 5 bases and the J gene end by 2 bases; junction bases not matched to a gene: 2. Germline CDR1 and CDR2: SQVTM and ANQGSEA. The CDR3 region is CSVTSEQETQYF. Written as DNA, the CDR3 is TGCAGCGTTACTAGCGAGCAAGAGACCCAGTACTTC.

Comments on this clone: The same CDR3 is also encoded by other DNA sequences in this sample. The chain joins TRBV2 to TRBJ2-7; D ambiguous. This CDR3 contains 11 residues. The V gene's germline CDR1 is SNHLY and CDR2 FYNNEI. With 2 bases removed from V and 4 bases from J, the gap between germline ends came to 3 bases. CDR3 protein: CASSERYEQYF. The CDR3 DNA reads TGTGCCAGCAGTGAACGGTACGAGCAGTACTTC.

The chain joins TRBV30 to TRBJ2-1, with TRBD2 matching 10 bases. V trimming: 0 bases; J trimming: 1 base; junction bases outside the gene matches: 6. This CDR3 has 17 residues. Germline CDR1 GTSNPN, CDR2 SVGIG (reference sequence). CDR3 residues: CAWSVGRTSGSYNEQFF. DNA for the CDR3: TGTGCCTGGAGTGTAGGTAGGACTAGCGGTTCCTACAATGAGCAGTTCTTC. Full variable domain (outside the CDR3, taken from reference TRBV30 and TRBJ2-1): SQTIHQWPATLVQPVGSPLSLECTVEGTSNPNLYWYRQAAGRGLQLLFYSVGIGQISSEVPQNLSASRPQDRQFILSSKKLLLSDSGFYLCAWSVGRTSGSYNEQFFGPGTRLTVL.

The gene calls are TRBV10-3 and TRBJ2-7; 8 bases align to TRBD1. The CDR3 sequence is 13 residues long. Germline CDR1 is ENHRY and CDR2 is SYGVKD. Trimming at V came to 8 bases and at J to 3 bases, leaving 6 bases not matched to a gene. The chain's CDR3 is CAIGGTGDYEQYF. The CDR3 DNA is TGTGCCATCGGGGGGACAGGTGACTACGAGCAGTACTTC.

This rearrangement joins TRBV5-1 to TRBJ1-1; TRBD1 agrees at 11 bases. After removal of 4 bases from V and 5 bases from J, the junction contained 4 bases not matched to a gene. The germline CDR1 and CDR2 sequences are SGHRS and YFSETQ. This CDR3 spans 14 amino acids. CDR3 DNA: TGCGCCAGCAGCGGAGGGACAGGGGGAACTGAAGCTTTCTTT. Encoded protein: CASSGGTGGTEAFF.